This entry is about one T cell receptor (beta chain). In the original analysis: Using reference gene primer amplification, nucleated cell counts were estimated. Profiling relied on immunoSEQ multiplex PCR, and the TCRdb table lists in-frame clones only, not all of them. V, J and clone size reflect that table, while D and trimming were determined from the DNA. Found here are roughly 97,000 clones, approximately 76% of them singletons; the top ten hold over 6%. This entry belongs to a study of blood T cell repertoires in COVID-19. Looking at the study overall: Whether acute or convalescent, the COVID-19 samples came from the United States, Italy and Spain. From T cells, B-cell-depleted T cells, or PBMCs came the material, which was cDNA or gDNA.

Germline loops: CDR1 LGHDT, CDR2 YNNKEL (reference sequence). CDR3 length: 15 residues. The V segment lost 3 bases and the J segment 5 bases; nucleotides outside the gene matches: 8. This TCR was recovered from a man between 70 and 80 years old with acute or convalescent COVID-19. This chain joins TRBV3-1 (or the pseudogene TRBV3-2) and TRBJ2-3, with 7 bases fitting TRBD2. The sequencing sample was made of peripheral blood. The CDR3 protein is CASSQTREGKDTQYF. CDR3 coding DNA: TGTGCCAGCAGCCAGACCAGGGAGGGGAAAGATACGCAGTATTTT.